The source of this T cell receptor beta chain is a study of OX40 agonist ivuxolimab in advanced cancers. V lost 4 bases and J lost 0, with 24 bases in between. Germline V gene data show CDR1 as SEHNR and CDR2 as FQNEAQ (reference sequence). The length of the CDR3 is 19 residues. Data came from immunoSEQ multiplex PCR; TCRdb stores just in-frame clones and leaves some out. This table holds some 68,000 clones, more than 75% found once. The sample consisted of CD4+ or CD8+ T cells sorted from blood, taken in a trial of the OX40 agonist ivuxolimab. This chain joins TRBV7-9 and TRBJ1-2; a weak D match, TRBD1 (6 bases). The TCR was taken from an adult with an advanced solid tumor such as melanoma, head and neck, liver or kidney cancer. CDR3 loop: CASSYDPGAILKANYGYTF. DNA for the CDR3: TGTGCCAGCAGCTACGACCCGGGGGCTATTTTGAAAGCTAACTATGGCTACACCTTC. Looking up the rest from reference TRBV7-9 and TRBJ1-2 gives the full variable domain: DTGVSQNPRHKITKRGQNVTFRCDPISEHNRLYWYRQTLGQGPEFLTYFQNEAQLEKSRLLSDRFSAERPKGSFSTLEIQRTEQGDSAMYLCASSYDPGAILKANYGYTFGSGTRLTVV.